This T cell receptor (beta chain) came from a study of T cells in localized non-small cell lung cancer. Study observations and caveats: Density of T cells in blood, when higher, went with longer overall survival. Uninvolved neighboring lung showed the greatest T cell clonality, exceeding tumor. Analysis by sequencing included only one tumor region, so heterogeneity remains possible.

Method: immunoSEQ multiplex PCR; TCRdb's copy keeps in-frame clones and lacks some. Of about 1,400 clones in the sample, around a fifth were seen once. This clone was observed a few times. What it binds is unknown. The sample in question was lung tumor tissue, obtained before any cancer treatment. The clonotype was recovered from a female donor aged 60 or older with stage II squamous cell lung carcinoma.

In DNA form, the CDR3 reads TGTGCCAGCAGTCGCGGGACAGGGTACAATGAGCAGTTCTTC. Translating it yields CASSRGTGYNEQFF. This rearrangement joins TRBV9 to TRBJ2-1; 9 positions agree with TRBD1. CDR1 and CDR2 (germline): SGDLS, YYNGEE. CDR3 length: 14 residues. Trimming at V came to 5 bases and at J to 4 bases, leaving 4 bases not matched to a gene.